This T cell receptor (beta chain) was identified in a study of cytomegalovirus exposure and HLA in healthy donors. The wider study: Among the approximately 410 genotyped donors, 70% to 90% were placed in the Caucasian-associated ancestry cluster.

The CDR3 runs 13 residues. Germline V gives CDR1 MNHNS, CDR2 SASEGT. After removal of 10 bases from V and 12 bases from J, the junction contained 15 bases not matched to a gene. With 60 Vbeta and 13 Jbeta primers, the PCR was carried out. Authors' analysis steps: A follow-up analysis tallied tens of millions of unique TCR beta chains, 8.5 million to 14 million shared. Profiling relied on immunoSEQ multiplex PCR, and the TCRdb table lists in-frame clones only, not all of them. V, J and clone size are taken as reported in that table, and D and trimming were inferred from the DNA itself. This repertoire shows about 120,000 clones, about three quarters found once; its top ten account for 2.5% to 3%. This clone has only one observation. Donors showed nominal health when sampled, although they likely had unrecorded immune exposures.

The V gene is TRBV6-1, the J gene TRBJ2-1; 7 nucleotides match TRBD1. Sequencing was done on a sample of PBMCs. The origin of this receptor is a woman aged 55-70 years in good health and CMV-seropositive. DNA of the CDR3: TGTGCCACCCGGAGTGGGGGACCAGGGGGGCAGTTCTTC. Protein sequence: CATRSGGPGGQFF.